The source of this T cell receptor beta chain is a study of blood T cell repertoires in COVID-19. This CDR3 comprises 14 residues. Germline V gene data show CDR1 as DFQATT and CDR2 as SNEGSKA (reference sequence). Trimming took off 3 bases at V and 1 base at J, with 9 bases between the two ends. Produced via immunoSEQ multiplex PCR; TCRdb's table is partial and in-frame only. The data hold hundreds of thousands of clones, with about 87% observed a single time. The receptor's source is a man between 45 and 60 years old who had been exposed to COVID-19. The sample taken for sequencing was PBMCs or T cells enriched from blood (not recorded which). V usage is TRBV20-1 and J usage is TRBJ1-4; D unresolved. CDR3 loop: CSASNGETNEKLFF. The CDR3 DNA follows: TGCAGTGCTAGTAACGGAGAAACTAATGAAAAACTGTTTTTT.